This is a list of T cell receptor beta chains from one sample in a study of blood T cell repertoires in COVID-19. Assay: immunoSEQ multiplex PCR; the TCRdb copy retains only in-frame clones and omits some. The table has about 250,000 clones, approximately 90% seen once. Sequenced input: peripheral blood. The receptor source for this set is a young woman with COVID-19, enrolled during active disease. The conserved cysteine and the conserved F or W are not part of the CDR3 here. Each record gives: V gene, J gene, CDR3 protein.

>TRBV7-9|TRBJ1-2
ASSPTGAFYGYT
>TRBV6-6|TRBJ1-2
ASSYGQGSLGYT
>TRBV2|TRBJ1-5
ASTTGQGGNQPQH
>TRBV4-2|TRBJ1-6
ASSQVPGPNSPLH
>TRBV28|TRBJ1-5
ASSPPVGAGDVRGKQPQH
>TRBV6-5|TRBJ2-1
ASSSSGGEYNEQF
>TRBV11-3|TRBJ2-5
ASSSITGQETQY
>TRBV9|TRBJ2-3
ASSPTPRGTDTQY
>TRBV30|TRBJ1-6
AWTYRTGGNSPLH
>TRBV5-4|TRBJ2-3
ASSPQGFDTDTQY
>TRBV11-2|TRBJ1-1
ASSLSGEAF
>TRBV10-3|TRBJ2-7
AIRPGGSSYEQY
>TRBV21-1|TRBJ2-1
ASLFLGAYNFYNEQF
>TRBV5-1|TRBJ2-1
ASSFKRESYNEQF
>TRBV6-2/TRBV6-3|TRBJ1-1
ASSSTENTEAF
>TRBV5-5|TRBJ1-6
ASSSPRGGSNSPLH
>TRBV7-9|TRBJ1-3
ASSWSGMGTGNTIY
>TRBV28|TRBJ1-5
ASSLWGTSGSNQPQH
>TRBV7-9|TRBJ2-7
ASSFLGHSYEQY
>TRBV7-9|TRBJ2-2
ASSLGQSLPGELF
>TRBV5-5|TRBJ1-1
ASSLGVNTEAF
>TRBV14|TRBJ2-7
ASRPQGGYEQY
>TRBV28|TRBJ2-4
ASSPLGGVAKNIQY
>TRBV28|TRBJ1-2
ASSLGTGGARNGYT
>TRBV7-2|TRBJ2-1
ASRQAPPHEQF
>TRBV7-2|TRBJ2-3
ASSLAGLAGGPRDTQY
>TRBV10-2|TRBJ2-7
ASRTGRTYEQY
>TRBV4-3|TRBJ2-6
ASSQEARQGKGPGANVLT
>TRBV27|TRBJ2-1
ASSNSGQYNEQF